These 6 T cell receptor beta chains came from one sample sequenced in a study of cytomegalovirus exposure and HLA in healthy donors. The repertoire was sequenced with immunoSEQ multiplex PCR; TCRdb's copy has only in-frame clones and lacks some. Of about 280,000 clones in the sample, roughly 88% were seen once. Sequenced sample: PBMCs. The receptors shown here come from a woman in her late teens or twenties in good health and CMV-seronegative.

This clone occurred once. This chain's CDR3 is CASSVDENEQFF. CDR3 sequence (DNA): TGTGCCAGCAGCGTAGATGAGAATGAGCAGTTCTTC. This rearrangement joins TRBV9 to TRBJ2-1; D unclear. The CDR3 is 12 amino acids. Germline V gene lookup returns CDR1 SGDLS and CDR2 YYNGEE. Trimming stripped 0 bases from V and 7 bases from J, with 5 bases between.

The chain is built from TRBV28 and TRBJ2-1; D not certain. Germline V lookup: CDR1 MDHEN, CDR2 SYDVKM. The ends were cut back, 6 bases at V and 3 bases at J, with 15 bases in the middle. The CDR3 sequence is 15 residues long. For the CDR3, the DNA is TGTGCCAGCAGGGAAGGTAGCATATACTACAATGAGCAGTTCTTC. It encodes CASREGSIYYNEQFF.

The chain is built from TRBV7-8 and TRBJ2-7; 10 nucleotides align to TRBD2. Germline assignment: CDR1 SGHVS and CDR2 FQNEAQ. V was clipped by 5 bases and J by 3 bases; unmatched bases: 7. The CDR3 is 15 residues long. CDR3 amino acids: CASSMTSGSFYEQYF. The CDR3 nucleotides are TGTGCCAGCAGCATGACTAGCGGGTCGTTCTACGAGCAGTACTTC.

V and J are TRBV6-5 and TRBJ2-5; D is unresolved. The V and J ends lost 0 bases and 0 bases respectively, with 5 bases between them. This CDR3 is 14 amino acids long. Germline loops: CDR1 MNHEY, CDR2 SVGAGI. CDR3 loop: CASSYSPYQETQYF. CDR3 sequence (DNA): TGTGCCAGCAGTTACTCTCCCTACCAAGAGACCCAGTACTTC.

The chain combines TRBV19 with TRBJ2-1, with 7 positions matching TRBD2. V gave up 3 bases and J gave up 9 bases; unmatched junction bases: 11. From germline, CDR1 is LNHDA and CDR2 SQIVND (reference sequence). The CDR3 totals 15 residues. The DNA for the CDR3 is TGTGCCAGTAGTATCATGGGCGGGAGCCGAGCTGAGCAGTTCTTC. Translated, it gives CASSIMGGSRAEQFF.

The chain links TRBV2 to TRBJ2-2, with D tentatively TRBD2 (6 bases). V was pared by 2 bases and J by 5 bases, with 9 bases between. Germline V gives CDR1 SNHLY, CDR2 FYNNEI. The CDR3 totals 14 residues. The CDR3 spells CASSEIRGTGELFF. CDR3 nucleotide sequence: TGTGCCAGCAGTGAAATTCGGGGGACCGGGGAGCTGTTTTTT.